A single sample is the source of the 14 T cell receptor beta chains below, sequenced in a study of OX40 agonist ivuxolimab in advanced cancers. TCRdb keeps only in-frame clones here, not all; method: immunoSEQ multiplex PCR. This sample has 12,000 or so clones, with around four fifths found just once. The sample consisted of CD4+ or CD8+ T cells sorted from blood, taken in a trial of the OX40 agonist ivuxolimab. The source of these receptors is an adult with an advanced solid tumor such as melanoma, head and neck, liver or kidney cancer.

Concerning this clone: One end of the junction varies from germline; a read error may be responsible. The chain carries TRBV7-6 and TRBJ2-7; D remains unclear. CDR3 size: 13 residues. CDR1 SGHVS and CDR2 FNYEAQ come from the germline V gene. CDR3 nucleotide sequence: TGTGCCAGCAGTTTAGGGTCAGTCCACGAGCAGTACTTC. Its translation is CASSLGSVHEQYF. The full variable domain, its missing parts supplied by reference TRBV7-6 and TRBJ2-7, is GAGVSQSPRYKVTKRGQDVALRCDPISGHVSLYWYRQALGQGPEFLTYFNYEAQQDKSGLPNDRFSAERPEGSISTLTIQRTEQRDSAMYRCASSLGSVHEQYFGPGTRLTVT.

V and J are TRBV5-6 and TRBJ1-6, with D uncertain. The CDR3 has 14 residues. Germline V CDR1 and CDR2: SGHDT, YYEEEE. Trimming took off 2 bases at V and 7 bases at J, with 10 bases between the two ends. The CDR3 DNA is TGTGCCAGCAGCTTTGGCTCGGGGAATTCACCCCTCCACTTT. It yields the protein CASSFGSGNSPLHF.

Concerning this clone: One end of the junction fails to match germline, which may point to a read error. Within the sample, other DNA sequences also encode this same CDR3. The chain joins TRBV28 to TRBJ1-6, with no clear D. The CDR3 contains 17 residues. CDR1 and CDR2 (germline): MDHEN, SYDVKM. CDR3 in DNA: TGTGCCAGCAGTTTAGGTCAGTCAAGCTCCTATAATTCACCCCTCCACTTC. Translated: CASSLGQSSSYNSPLHF.

This clone has only one observation. The V call is TRBV7-8, the J call TRBJ2-1; perhaps D is TRBD1 or TRBD2 (5 bases each). The CDR3 sequence is 12 residues long. V lost 3 bases, J lost 6 bases, and 6 bases lay in between. The germline V gene encodes CDR1 SGHVS and CDR2 FQNEAQ. CDR3 DNA: TGTGCCAGCAGCTTGGGGGTCAATGAGCAGTTCTTC. Protein product: CASSLGVNEQFF.

The genes are TRBV13 and TRBJ2-7, with D possibly TRBD1 on 6 matching bases. This CDR3 contains 13 residues. Trimming took off 0 bases at V and 3 bases at J, with 6 bases between the two ends. Germline-derived CDR1 and CDR2 are PRHDT and FYEKMQ (reference sequence). The CDR3 here is CASSLGQGYEQYF. The CDR3 DNA is TGTGCCAGCAGCTTAGGACAGGGCTACGAGCAGTACTTC.

The CDR3 DNA is TGTGCCAGCAGTTTCAGCGGGAAGGATAGGAATGAGCAGTTCTTC. Its protein is CASSFSGKDRNEQFF. This chain links TRBV27 with TRBJ2-1, with 7 positions matching TRBD2. In germline, CDR1 is MNHEY, CDR2 SMNVEV (reference sequence). The CDR3 length is 15 residues. Losses at the gene ends were 3 bases for V and 7 bases for J; bases not matched to a gene: 9.

This clone was seen a few times. The rearrangement joins TRBV11-2 to TRBJ2-2; no clear D gene. V lost 6 bases and J 3 bases, leaving 8 bases between the germline ends. The CDR3 is 13 amino acids. The germline V gene encodes CDR1 SGHAT and CDR2 FQNNGV. The DNA for the CDR3 is TGTGCCAGCAGTCCAGAGTACACCGGGGAGCTGTTTTTT. Its protein is CASSPEYTGELFF.

V and J are TRBV19 and TRBJ1-5, with a possible D match to TRBD1 (5 bases). V was shortened by 3 bases and J by 3 bases, with 9 bases between the two germline ends. The germline V gene encodes CDR1 LNHDA and CDR2 SQIVND (reference sequence). This CDR3 region has 14 residues. DNA of the CDR3: TGTGCCAGTAGTATCCGGGACCTCAATCAGCCCCAGCATTTT. Protein sequence: CASSIRDLNQPQHF.

For this clone: A read error may account for a junction end that differs from germline. The chain is built from TRBV4-2 and TRBJ2-2, with TRBD2 identical over 8 bases. Looked up from germline, CDR1 is LGHNA and CDR2 is YNFKEQ. CDR3 length: 16 amino acids. CDR3 bases: TGTGCCAGCAGCGAAGAACTAGCGGCGTCCACCGGGGAGCTGTTTTTT. Its protein is CASSEELAASTGELFF.

The chain uses TRBV9 and TRBJ2-6; maybe TRBD2 (5 bases). This CDR3 comprises 16 residues. From germline, CDR1 is SGDLS and CDR2 YYNGEE. Trimming took 3 bases from V and 2 from J, leaving 12 bases between them. The chain's CDR3 is CASSETGFAGANVLTF. CDR3 nucleotide sequence: TGTGCCAGCAGCGAGACGGGGTTCGCTGGGGCCAACGTCCTGACTTTC.

The rearrangement joins TRBV9 to TRBJ1-1; possibly TRBD1 for D (5 bases). The CDR3 is 15 residues long. The ends were cut back, 0 bases at V and 1 base at J, with 10 bases in the middle. In germline, CDR1 is SGDLS, CDR2 YYNGEE. The CDR3 loop reads CASSVEGTGNTEAFF. As DNA, the CDR3 is TGTGCCAGCAGCGTAGAGGGCACAGGGAACACTGAAGCTTTCTTT.

J is TRBJ2-1 and V is TRBV10-2, with D unclear. Germline CDR1 and CDR2: WSHSY and SAAADI. Deletions cut 2 bases from V and 3 bases from J, with 5 bases between. The CDR3 loop spans 13 amino acids. CDR3 sequence: CASSENHYNEQFF. The CDR3 DNA reads TGCGCCAGCAGTGAGAATCACTACAATGAGCAGTTCTTC.

By frequency in the sample, this clone is medium-sized (0.01 to 0.1%). This chain links TRBV27 with TRBJ2-7; TRBD2 might be the D (6 bases). Trimming shortened V by 8 bases and J by 1 base, and 12 bases separated the two germline ends. CDR3 size: 13 residues. CDR1 is MNHEY and CDR2 is SMNVEV in the germline V gene (reference sequence). In nucleotides, the CDR3 is TGTGCCAGCTCCCTGGCGGGATCCTACGAGCAGTACTTC. It translates to CASSLAGSYEQYF.

The DNA of the CDR3 is TGTGCCAGCAGTGAAACAGCCTATGAGCAGTTCTTC. It is translated as CASSETAYEQFF. This chain uses TRBV25-1 with TRBJ2-1; no reliable D call. Germline CDR1 is MGHDK and CDR2 is SYGVNS. This CDR3 has 12 residues. Trimming took off 2 bases at V and 8 bases at J, with 7 bases between the two ends.